Reported below is one TCR beta chain. As yet, its antigen is unknown. This record comes from a study of T cell responses to AZD1222 COVID-19 vaccine. Sequenced by immunoSEQ multiplex PCR; TCRdb stores in-frame clones only, minus some. The sample contains about 97,000 clones, roughly 89% of which appear only once. Overall study results and limits: Two AZD1222 administrations were followed by greater Spike-specific TCR breadth and depth. There were mostly white British donors and more females than males, and clonal diversity was possibly underestimated. AZD1222 recipients seropositive at baseline numbered only five to seven.

The material was peripheral blood, obtained on day 0 of AZD1222 vaccination. This clonotype originated in an adult in good health.

This chain's CDR3 is CASSLDGRSNQPQHF. DNA for the CDR3: TGCGCCAGCAGCTTGGACGGGCGTAGCAATCAGCCCCAGCATTTT. V usage is TRBV5-1 and J usage is TRBJ1-5; D not certain. Trimming removed 0 bases at V and 0 bases at J, with 7 bases between. The germline V gene encodes CDR1 SGHRS and CDR2 YFSETQ. The CDR3 length is 15 residues.